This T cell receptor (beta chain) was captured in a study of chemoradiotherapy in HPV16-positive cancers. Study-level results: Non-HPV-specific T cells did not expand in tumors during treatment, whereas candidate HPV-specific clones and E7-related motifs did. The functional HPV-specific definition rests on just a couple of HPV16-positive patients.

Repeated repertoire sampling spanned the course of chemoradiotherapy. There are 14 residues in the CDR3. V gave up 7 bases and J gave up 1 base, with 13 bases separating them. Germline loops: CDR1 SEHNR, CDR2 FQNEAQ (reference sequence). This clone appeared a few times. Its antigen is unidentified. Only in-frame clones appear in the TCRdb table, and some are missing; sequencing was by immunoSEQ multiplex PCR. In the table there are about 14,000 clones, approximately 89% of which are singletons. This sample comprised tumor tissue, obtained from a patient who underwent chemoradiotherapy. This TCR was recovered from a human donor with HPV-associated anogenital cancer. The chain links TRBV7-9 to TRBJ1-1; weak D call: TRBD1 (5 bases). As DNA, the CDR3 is TGTGCCAGCAACGACCGGGACGGGAACACTGAAGCTTTCTTT. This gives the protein CASNDRDGNTEAFF.